The subject of this entry is one T cell receptor (beta chain). This sample is drawn from a study of blood T cells in healthy people across ages. The CDR3 is made up of 15 amino acids. Germline V lookup: CDR1 SGHVS, CDR2 FQNEAQ. J gave up 5 bases and V 2 bases, and 4 bases lay outside the gene matches. Then a second PCR, running roughly 6 to 11 cycles, was carried out with a sample-barcoded 5' primer and a J-beta primer mix. Sequencing yielded, for each sample, at least 2.5 million paired-end reads carrying CDR3. MiXCR, run by TCRdb on the 5' RACE reads, gives a single entry per CDR3 protein. The sample lists about 830,000 distinct CDR3 sequences; roughly 60% were seen once.

The rearrangement joins TRBV7-8 to TRBJ2-4; 9 bases are a match to TRBD1. This receptor was obtained from a man aged 25 to 45 in good health. Sequenced material: blood. CDR3 sequence: CASSLHRGQENIQYF. The CDR3 nucleotides are TGTGCCAGCAGCTTACACAGGGGGCAAGAAAACATTCAGTACTTC. Filled out from reference TRBV7-8 and TRBJ2-4, the complete variable domain reads GAGVSQSPRYKVAKRGQDVALRCDPISGHVSLFWYQQALGQGPEFLTYFQNEAQLDKSGLPSDRFFAERPEGSVSTLKIQRTQQEDSAVYLCASSLHRGQENIQYFGAGTRLSVL.